The 5 T cell receptor beta chains presented below share a single source sample, sequenced in a study of T cell repertoires in cytomegalovirus infection. Their cognate antigens are unknown. TCRdb ran MiXCR on the reads and lists one entry per CDR3 protein. The repertoire holds a few hundred thousand distinct CDR3 sequences, with about 39% as singletons. The sequencing here drew on cultured PBMCs, taken from culture after CMV antigen stimulation. Receptors were obtained from a human donor in good health (CMV status not recorded). Some clones in this sample may be carry-over from other donors' samples.

This clonotype came up a few times. A read error may explain this, as a much larger clone is one base away. The CDR3 sequence is CASSFTSSSYEQYF. The CDR3 region has the DNA TGTGCCAGCAGCTTTACTAGCAGCTCCTACGAGCAGTACTTC. The chain employs TRBV7-6 and TRBJ2-7; D is perhaps TRBD2 (6 bases). V was clipped by 3 bases and J by 0 bases, with 9 bases between them. Germline-derived CDR1 and CDR2 are SGHVS and FNYEAQ. This CDR3 region has 14 residues.

DNA of the CDR3: TGTGCCAGCAGCTTAGTAGCCGGAGCCGGAGACTACAATGAGCAGTTCTTC. Protein sequence: CASSLVAGAGDYNEQFF. V usage is TRBV7-2 and J usage is TRBJ2-1; D remains unclear. Per germline, CDR1 SGHTA and CDR2 FQGNSA. The CDR3 loop spans 17 amino acids. Trimming took off 1 base at V and 3 bases at J, with 16 bases between the two ends. Looking up the rest from reference TRBV7-2 and TRBJ2-1 gives the full variable domain: GAGVSQSPSNKVTEKGKDVELRCDPISGHTALYWYRQSLGQGLEFLIYFQGNSAPDKSGLPSDRFSAERTGGSVSTLTIQRTQQEDSAVYLCASSLVAGAGDYNEQFFGPGTRLTVL.

The rearrangement uses TRBV20-1 and TRBJ2-7, with D hard to call. CDR3 size: 15 residues. From germline, CDR1 is DFQATT and CDR2 SNEGSKA (reference sequence). Trimming took 5 bases from V and 2 from J, leaving 19 bases between them. In nucleotides, the CDR3 is TGCAGTGCTTGGGCCCTGGCGCTACGGACCTACGAGCAGTACTTC. This gives the protein CSAWALALRTYEQYF.

The CDR3 sequence is CASSLVGGGAIQSPLHF. The CDR3 coding sequence is TGTGCCAGCAGCTTAGTTGGGGGGGGGGCGATACAGTCACCCCTCCACTTT. J is TRBJ1-6 and V is TRBV7-9, with D perhaps TRBD1 (6 bases). Germline V CDR1 and CDR2: SEHNR, FQNEAQ (reference sequence). V was clipped by 1 base and J by 10 bases, with 20 bases between them. The CDR3 is made up of 17 amino acids.

J is TRBJ1-3 and V is TRBV7-9; possibly TRBD1 for D (6 bases). CDR3 length: 13 amino acids. Between the trimmed V and J ends, which lost 5 bases and 8 bases, there was a span of 13 bases. Germline assignment: CDR1 SEHNR and CDR2 FQNEAQ (reference sequence). As DNA, the CDR3 is TGTGCCAGCAGCCCGGCGGGGGCGGACACCATATATTTT. Residues: CASSPAGADTIYF.